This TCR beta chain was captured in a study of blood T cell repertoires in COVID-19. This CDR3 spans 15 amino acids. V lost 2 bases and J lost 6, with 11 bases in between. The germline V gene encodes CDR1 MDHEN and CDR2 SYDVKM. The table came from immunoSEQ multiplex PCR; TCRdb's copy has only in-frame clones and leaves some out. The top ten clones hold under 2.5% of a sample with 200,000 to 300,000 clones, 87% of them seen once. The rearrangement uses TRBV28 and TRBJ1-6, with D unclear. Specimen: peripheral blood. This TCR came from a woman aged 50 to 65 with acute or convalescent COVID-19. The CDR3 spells CASSLRGILNSPLHF. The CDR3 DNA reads TGTGCCAGCAGTTTAAGAGGGATACTTAATTCACCCCTCCACTTT. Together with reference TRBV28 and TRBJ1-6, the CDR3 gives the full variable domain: DVKVTQSSRYLVKRTGEKVFLECVQDMDHENMFWYRQDPGLGLRLIYFSYDVKMKEKGDIPEGYSVSREKKERFSLILESASTNQTSMYLCASSLRGILNSPLHFGNGTRLTVT.